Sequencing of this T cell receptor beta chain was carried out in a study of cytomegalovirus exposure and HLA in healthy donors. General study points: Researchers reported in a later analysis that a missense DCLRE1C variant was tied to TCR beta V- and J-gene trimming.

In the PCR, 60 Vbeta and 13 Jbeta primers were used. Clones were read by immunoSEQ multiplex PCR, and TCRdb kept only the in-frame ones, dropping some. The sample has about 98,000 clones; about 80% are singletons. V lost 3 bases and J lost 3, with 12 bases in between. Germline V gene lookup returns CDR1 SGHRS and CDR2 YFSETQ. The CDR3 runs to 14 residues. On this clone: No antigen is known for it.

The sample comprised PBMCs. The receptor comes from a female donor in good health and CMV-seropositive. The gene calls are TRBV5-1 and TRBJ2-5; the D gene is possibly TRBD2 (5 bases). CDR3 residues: CASSYSSFEETQYF. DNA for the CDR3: TGCGCCAGCAGCTACTCTAGCTTCGAAGAGACCCAGTACTTC.